This T cell receptor beta chain was recovered during a study of blood T cell repertoires in COVID-19. For the study at large: From the United States, Italy and Spain came samples of acute and convalescent COVID-19. PBMCs, B-cell-depleted T cells, or T cells were the source of the cDNA or gDNA that made up the material.

Sequencing was performed with immunoSEQ multiplex PCR; in TCRdb, only in-frame clones are kept and a portion is missing. The table lists roughly 250,000 clones, roughly 88% of them singletons. Per the germline V gene, CDR1 is SGHNT and CDR2 is YYREEE (reference sequence). V trimming: 1 base; J trimming: 5 bases; junction bases outside the gene matches: 6. The CDR3 is 15 amino acids. Sequencing was carried out using peripheral blood. This receptor was identified in a woman younger than 45 with acute or convalescent COVID-19. This chain links TRBV5-4 with TRBJ2-5; 9 nucleotides align to TRBD2. The CDR3 DNA sequence: TGTGCCAGCAGCTTGCCGGGACTAGCAAGGGAGACCCAGTACTTC. Translated: CASSLPGLARETQYF.